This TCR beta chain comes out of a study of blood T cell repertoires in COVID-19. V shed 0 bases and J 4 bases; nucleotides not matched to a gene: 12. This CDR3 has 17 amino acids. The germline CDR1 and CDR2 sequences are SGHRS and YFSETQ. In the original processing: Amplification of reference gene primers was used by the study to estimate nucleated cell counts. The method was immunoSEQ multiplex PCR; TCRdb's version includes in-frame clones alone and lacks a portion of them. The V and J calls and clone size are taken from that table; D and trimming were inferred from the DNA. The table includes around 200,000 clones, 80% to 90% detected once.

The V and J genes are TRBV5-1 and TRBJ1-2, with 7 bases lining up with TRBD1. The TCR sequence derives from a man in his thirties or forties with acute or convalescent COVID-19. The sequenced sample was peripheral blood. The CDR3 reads CASSLEGATDSFYGYTF. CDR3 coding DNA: TGCGCCAGCAGCTTGGAGGGGGCCACTGACAGTTTCTATGGCTACACCTTC.